Below are 30 T cell receptor beta chains sequenced from a single sample in a study of prognosis after radiotherapy for stage I lung cancer. Multiplex PCR, run in two rounds, amplified TCR beta CDR3 from genomic DNA. Primers specific to each TRBV and TRBJ gene were used in first-round PCR. MiXCR was run by TCRdb on the multiplex PCR reads, yielding one entry per CDR3 protein. The table records about 14,000 distinct CDR3 sequences, 31% of them present only once. The sample was PBMCs, taken before or after stereotactic body radiation therapy (not recorded which). The receptors were sampled from a donor over 45 with non-small cell lung cancer.

This chain links TRBV25-1 with TRBJ2-7; D not resolved. The CDR3 runs 11 residues. From germline, CDR1 is MGHDK and CDR2 SYGVNS. V gave up 6 bases and J gave up 3 bases, with 6 bases separating them. The CDR3 spells CASSVYYEQYF. In nucleotides, the CDR3 is TGTGCCAGCAGCGTCTACTACGAGCAGTACTTC.

This clonotype has just a few counts. A much larger clone lies a single base off, so this may be a read error. The chain combines TRBV6-4 with TRBJ2-5; D possibly corresponds to TRBD2 (6 bases). V dropped 5 bases and J dropped 2 bases, with 15 bases sitting between them. Germline assignment: CDR1 MRHNA and CDR2 SNTAGT. There are 15 residues in the CDR3. CDR3 in DNA: TGTGCCAGCAGTCCTGGCGGGACGGGTCAAGAGACCCAGTACTTC. It encodes CASSPGGTGQETQYF.

This clonotype was seen at least ten times. This sequence joins TRBV5-1 and TRBJ2-2; no clear D. The V gene lost 4 bases and the J gene lost 0 bases, with 13 bases spanning the gap. The CDR3 contains 16 residues. Germline CDR1 and CDR2: SGHRS and YFSETQ. The chain's CDR3 is CASSHLADPNTGELFF. The CDR3 bases are TGCGCCAGCAGCCATCTTGCGGACCCGAACACCGGGGAGCTGTTTTTT.

This clonotype was found once. This likely came from a read error, as a far larger clone is one base away. The chain has TRBV9 and TRBJ2-1; perhaps TRBD1 as D (5 bases). This CDR3 is 15 amino acids long. CDR1 and CDR2 (germline): SGDLS, YYNGEE. DNA of the CDR3: TGTGCCAGCAGTTTATTCGAACAGGTTAGGAATGAGCAGTTGTTC. Translating gives CASSLFEQVRNEQLF.

At least ten counts were recorded for this clonotype. The chain uses TRBV28 and TRBJ1-5, with D unresolved. Germline V CDR1 and CDR2: MDHEN, SYDVKM. This CDR3 is 14 amino acids long. Deletions cut 2 bases from V and 0 bases from J, with 5 bases between. The CDR3 DNA follows: TGTGCCAGCAGTTTAATCCTTAGCAATCAGCCCCAGCATTTT. Protein sequence: CASSLILSNQPQHF.

This clonotype occurred many times. V and J are TRBV7-3 and TRBJ2-5; 9 positions agree with TRBD2. The CDR3 has 14 amino acids. Germline trimming cut 3 bases from V and 3 bases from J; bases unmatched to any gene: 2. CDR1 and CDR2 (germline): SGHTA, FQGTGA. DNA for the CDR3: TGTGCCAGCAGCTTTGCGGGGGGGAAAGAGACCCAGTACTTC. Protein: CASSFAGGKETQYF. The complete variable domain, with remaining parts taken from reference TRBV7-3 and TRBJ2-5, reads GAGVSQTPSNKVTEKGKYVELRCDPISGHTALYWYRQSLGQGPEFLIYFQGTGAADDSGLPNDRFFAVRPEGSVSTLKIQRTERGDSAVYLCASSFAGGKETQYFGPGTRLLVL.

The chain is built from TRBV20-1 and TRBJ2-3; a possible D gene is TRBD2 (6 bases). The germline V gene encodes CDR1 DFQATT and CDR2 SNEGSKA (reference sequence). V was shortened by 1 base and J by 2 bases, with 13 bases between the two germline ends. The CDR3 runs to 15 residues. The CDR3: CSARGRGRNTDTQYF. CDR3 bases: TGCAGTGCTAGAGGCAGAGGGAGGAACACAGATACGCAGTATTTT.

At least ten counts were recorded for this clonotype. J is TRBJ2-3 and V is TRBV29-1; the match to TRBD2 covers 9 bases. Germline V gene data show CDR1 as SQVTM and CDR2 as ANQGSEA. The V segment lost 6 bases and the J segment 1 base; nucleotides outside the gene matches: 5. The CDR3 sequence is 14 residues long. Written as DNA, the CDR3 is TGCAGCGTGCCCAGACTAGCGGGCACAGATACGCAGTATTTT. Protein product: CSVPRLAGTDTQYF.

As to this clonotype: Only one base separates this from a far larger clonotype, so it likely reflects a read error. This chain uses TRBV19 with TRBJ2-5; TRBD2 is a possible D gene (7 bases). The J call may not be correct, given that the DNA end is closer to TRBJ2-1. The CDR3 is 14 residues long. Germline-derived CDR1 and CDR2 are LNHDA and SQIVND (reference sequence). CDR3 region: CTSSIGGRGVEQFF. CDR3 in DNA: TGTACCAGTAGTATAGGAGGGAGGGGGGTTGAGCAGTTCTTC.

This clonotype came up many times. This chain uses TRBV28 with TRBJ1-5; D perhaps matches TRBD1 (6 bases). Germline CDR1 and CDR2: MDHEN and SYDVKM. Trimming took 6 bases from V and 0 from J, leaving 12 bases between them. The CDR3 spans 15 residues. CDR3 sequence reads: CASSGTGSSNQPQHF. The CDR3 nucleotides are TGTGCCAGCAGCGGCACAGGGAGTAGCAATCAGCCCCAGCATTTT.

The CDR3 loop is CASTTGGHQETQYF. The CDR3 DNA sequence: TGTGCCAGCACCACCGGCGGCCACCAAGAGACCCAGTACTTC. The gene calls are TRBV9 and TRBJ2-5, with D unresolved. V lost 6 bases, J lost 0 bases, and 12 bases lay in between. CDR3 length: 14 amino acids. Germline lookup yields CDR1 SGDLS and CDR2 YYNGEE.

This clonotype was counted many times. The chain uses TRBV6-2 or TRBV6-3 and TRBJ2-3; no firm D call. There are 15 residues in the CDR3. V lost 2 bases and J 2 bases, leaving 11 bases between the germline ends. CDR1 MNHEY and CDR2 SVGEGT come from the germline V gene. CDR3 residues: CASSYAGLDTDTQYF. CDR3 nucleotide sequence: TGTGCCAGCAGTTACGCTGGCCTAGACACAGATACGCAGTATTTT.

Points on this clonotype: A junction end diverges from the germline sequence, so it may reflect a read error. The J gene is TRBJ2-1, the V gene TRBV20-1, with 10 bases fitting TRBD2. There are 14 residues in the CDR3. Germline V gives CDR1 DFQATT, CDR2 SNEGSKA (reference sequence). In DNA, the CDR3 is TGTAGTGCTGGAGGACTAGCGGTGGACAATGAGCAGTTCTTC. Translation: CSAGGLAVDNEQFF.

This clonotype has at least ten counts. The genes are TRBV19 and TRBJ1-1, with D maybe TRBD1 (6 bases). Germline lookup yields CDR1 LNHDA and CDR2 SQIVND (reference sequence). Trimming pared 6 bases from V and 4 bases from J, leaving 15 bases between. The CDR3 length is 14 residues. CDR3 sequence: CASRPQGQFTEAFF. The DNA of the CDR3 is TGTGCCAGTAGGCCACAGGGTCAATTCACTGAAGCTTTCTTT.

In the case of this clonotype: One junction end does not reproduce the germline sequence, and a read error may be involved. This chain links TRBV15 with TRBJ2-1, with 9 bases identical to TRBD2. The CDR3 is 14 amino acids. Germline V lookup: CDR1 LNHNV, CDR2 YYDKDF (reference sequence). Here the CDR3 DNA reads TGTGACACCATGGTGGCTAGCGGGGCCGGCGGGCAGTTCTTC. The encoded protein is CDTMVASGAGGQFF.

This clonotype occurred many times. This CDR3 is CASSHLALAGNNEQFF. CDR3 coding DNA: TGTGCCAGCAGTCACTTGGCGCTAGCGGGAAACAATGAGCAGTTCTTC. V gene TRBV7-3 combines with J gene TRBJ2-1, with 9 nucleotides matching TRBD2. This CDR3 has 16 residues. V shed 6 bases, J shed 5 bases, and the junction held 11 bases outside the gene matches. Per the germline V gene, CDR1 is SGHTA and CDR2 is FQGTGA. The entire variable domain, with the rest obtained from reference TRBV7-3 and TRBJ2-1, is as follows: GAGVSQTPSNKVTEKGKYVELRCDPISGHTALYWYRQSLGQGPEFLIYFQGTGAADDSGLPNDRFFAVRPEGSVSTLKIQRTERGDSAVYLCASSHLALAGNNEQFFGPGTRLTVL.

This clonotype was detected many times. The chain has TRBV18 and TRBJ2-5; D is uncertain. CDR3 length equals 13 residues. The ends were cut back, 0 bases at V and 2 bases at J, with 4 bases in the middle. From germline, CDR1 is KGHSH and CDR2 LQKENI. As DNA, the CDR3 is TGTGCCAGCTCACCACCGGGTCAAGAGACCCAGTACTTC. It specifies CASSPPGQETQYF.

V and J are TRBV7-2 and TRBJ2-5; tentatively, D is TRBD1 or TRBD2 (6 bases each). Trimming left V 1 base short and J 5 bases short, with 11 bases between. The CDR3 totals 14 residues. Germline CDR1 and CDR2: SGHTA and FQGNSA. The CDR3 sequence: CASSLGGRGETQYF. The DNA for the CDR3 is TGTGCCAGCAGCTTAGGGGGGCGGGGTGAGACCCAGTACTTC.

This clonotype was counted ten times or more. The chain combines TRBV18 with TRBJ1-5; no clear D. The CDR3 is 14 residues long. The V end was cut by 3 bases, the J end by 5 bases, with 11 bases between. Looked up from germline, CDR1 is KGHSH and CDR2 is LQKENI. The CDR3, as DNA: TGTGCCAGCTCACCGGGCGGGGTTGATCAGCCCCAGCATTTT. This encodes CASSPGGVDQPQHF.

Ten or more counts support this clonotype. This chain uses TRBV5-6 with TRBJ1-2; D might be TRBD1 (6 bases). The ends were cut back, 3 bases at V and 4 bases at J, with 16 bases in the middle. Germline V gene lookup returns CDR1 SGHDT and CDR2 YYEEEE. The CDR3 has 15 residues. CDR3 region: CASSYRERGGYGYTF. Here the CDR3 DNA reads TGTGCCAGCAGCTACAGGGAGAGAGGGGGCTATGGCTACACCTTC.

This clonotype was counted at least ten times. The rearrangement uses TRBV29-1 and TRBJ2-1; 7 bases line up with TRBD1. The CDR3 is 14 residues long. CDR1 and CDR2 (germline): SQVTM, ANQGSEA. With V trimmed by 6 bases and J by 0 bases, 5 bases remained unmatched. CDR3 coding DNA: TGCAGCGTACTGACAGGGAGCTCCTACAATGAGCAGTTCTTC. Amino acid sequence: CSVLTGSSYNEQFF.

This clonotype was recorded at least ten times. J is TRBJ2-1 and V is TRBV5-6; possible D gene TRBD2, 6 bases. CDR3 size: 16 residues. The V and J ends lost 1 base and 4 bases respectively, with 15 bases between them. The germline gives CDR1 SGHDT, CDR2 YYEEEE. The DNA of the CDR3 is TGTGCCAGCAGCTTGTACGTAACGCGGGGATACAATGAGCAGTTCTTC. This translates into CASSLYVTRGYNEQFF. Looking up the rest from reference TRBV5-6 and TRBJ2-1 gives the full variable domain: DAGVTQSPTHLIKTRGQQVTLRCSPKSGHDTVSWYQQALGQGPQFIFQYYEEEERQRGNFPDRFSGHQFPNYSSELNVNALLLGDSALYLCASSLYVTRGYNEQFFGPGTRLTVL.

By share, this clonotype ranks as medium-sized (0.01 to 0.1%). The chain couples TRBV19 to TRBJ1-6; 8 bases match TRBD1. The length of the CDR3 is 15 residues. From germline, CDR1 is LNHDA and CDR2 SQIVND (reference sequence). J lost 10 bases, V lost 4 bases, and 9 bases had no gene match. DNA of the CDR3: TGTGCCAGTAGTACCTGGCGGACAGGGTACTCACCCCTCCACTTT. Its translation: CASSTWRTGYSPLHF.

This clonotype was counted ten times or more. This chain links TRBV28 with TRBJ2-7; 9 bases are shared with TRBD1. Trimming cost V 2 bases and J 2 bases; bases outside gene matches: 7. Germline lookup yields CDR1 MDHEN and CDR2 SYDVKM. CDR3 length equals 16 residues. The CDR3 spells CASSLTGGASPYEQYF. The CDR3 coding sequence is TGTGCCAGCAGTTTAACAGGGGGCGCCTCCCCCTACGAGCAGTACTTC.

In this sample, this clonotype is medium-sized. The chain has TRBV5-1 and TRBJ2-7, with D perhaps being TRBD1 or TRBD2 (6 bases each). V lost 0 bases and J 7 bases, leaving 14 bases between the germline ends. This CDR3 comprises 14 residues. Per the germline V gene, CDR1 is SGHRS and CDR2 is YFSETQ. The CDR3: CASSLVVKGGEQYF. In DNA form, the CDR3 reads TGCGCCAGCAGCTTGGTCGTCAAGGGGGGAGAGCAGTACTTC.

The table lists this clonotype with many counts. A read error may explain this, as a much larger clone is one base away. This sequence joins TRBV5-1 and TRBJ2-7; D is perhaps TRBD2 (6 bases). Germline V CDR1 and CDR2: SGHRS, YFSETQ. This CDR3 comprises 15 residues. The CDR3 DNA follows: TGCGCCAGCAGCTTGGGGGGACTCATCTCCTGCGAGCAGTACTTC. Amino acid sequence: CASSLGGLISCEQYF.

With respect to this clonotype: With a far larger clone one base away, a read error is the likely cause. This sequence joins TRBV6-2 or TRBV6-3 and TRBJ1-5, with D unresolved. CDR3 length: 13 amino acids. Looked up from germline, CDR1 is MNHEY and CDR2 is SVGEGT. The V gene lost 2 bases and the J gene lost 9 bases, with 11 bases spanning the gap. The CDR3 here is CASSYAFGVPQHF. In nucleotides, the CDR3 is TGTGCCAGCAGTTACGCGTTCGGCGTGCCCCAGCATTTT.

This clonotype was detected many times. V usage is TRBV9 and J usage is TRBJ2-7; D perhaps matches TRBD1 (5 bases). This CDR3 has 14 residues. V lost 0 bases, J lost 2 bases, and 9 bases lay in between. Germline CDR1 is SGDLS and CDR2 is YYNGEE. CDR3 DNA: TGTGCCAGCAGCGTAGACGACAGTACCTACGAGCAGTACTTC. It codes for CASSVDDSTYEQYF. Using reference TRBV9 and TRBJ2-7 for the parts outside the CDR3, the full variable domain is DSGVTQTPKHLITATGQRVTLRCSPRSGDLSVYWYQQSLDQGLQFLIQYYNGEERAKGNILERFSAQQFPDLHSELNLSSLELGDSALYFCASSVDDSTYEQYFGPGTRLTVT.

This clonotype showed up many times. This chain connects TRBV18 to TRBJ1-1; D is unclear. This CDR3 region has 13 residues. V was cut by 4 bases and J by 6 bases, with 12 bases left in between. Germline V gene lookup returns CDR1 KGHSH and CDR2 LQKENI. The CDR3 protein is CASSLAGEAEAFF. In nucleotides, the CDR3 is TGTGCCAGCTCACTGGCCGGAGAGGCTGAAGCTTTCTTT.

Ten or more counts support this clonotype. The chain carries TRBV28 and TRBJ1-2; no reliable D call. Looked up from germline, CDR1 is MDHEN and CDR2 is SYDVKM. The CDR3 has 15 residues. The germline V and J ends were trimmed by 2 bases and 3 bases, with 13 bases remaining between them. The chain's CDR3 is CASSLPSRAYYGYTF. In nucleotides, the CDR3 is TGTGCCAGCAGTTTACCGTCGCGGGCCTACTATGGCTACACCTTC.